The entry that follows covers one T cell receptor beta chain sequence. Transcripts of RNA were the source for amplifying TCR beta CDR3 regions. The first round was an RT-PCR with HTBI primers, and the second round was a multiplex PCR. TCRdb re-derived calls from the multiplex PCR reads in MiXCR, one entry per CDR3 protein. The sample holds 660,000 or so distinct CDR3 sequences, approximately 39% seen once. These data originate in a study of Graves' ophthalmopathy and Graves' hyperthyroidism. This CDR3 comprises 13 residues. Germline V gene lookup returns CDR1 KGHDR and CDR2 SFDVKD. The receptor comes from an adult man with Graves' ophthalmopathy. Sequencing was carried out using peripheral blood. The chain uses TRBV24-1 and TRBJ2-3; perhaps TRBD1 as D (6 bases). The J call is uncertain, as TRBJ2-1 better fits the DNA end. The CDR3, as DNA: TGTGCCACCAGTGATCCGGACAGCTATGAGCAGTTCTTC. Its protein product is CATSDPDSYEQFF.